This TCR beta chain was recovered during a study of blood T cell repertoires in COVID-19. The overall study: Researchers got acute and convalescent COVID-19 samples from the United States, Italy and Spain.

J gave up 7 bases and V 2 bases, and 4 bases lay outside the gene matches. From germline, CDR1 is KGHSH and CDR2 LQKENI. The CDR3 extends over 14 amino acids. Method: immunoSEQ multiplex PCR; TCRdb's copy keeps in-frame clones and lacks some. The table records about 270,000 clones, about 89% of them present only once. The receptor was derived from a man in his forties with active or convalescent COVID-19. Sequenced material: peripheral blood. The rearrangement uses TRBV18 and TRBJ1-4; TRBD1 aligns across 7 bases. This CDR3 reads CASSPGGGGEKLFF. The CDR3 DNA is TGTGCCAGCTCACCAGGAGGGGGCGGTGAAAAACTGTTTTTT. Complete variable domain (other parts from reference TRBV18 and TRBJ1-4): NAGVMQNPRHLVRRRGQEARLRCSPMKGHSHVYWYRQLPEEGLKFMVYLQKENIIDESGMPKERFSAEFPKEGPSILRIQQVVRGDSAAYFCASSPGGGGEKLFFGSGTQLSVL.